The T cell receptor beta chain under discussion was sequenced for a study of CD8+CD57+ T cells in acquired aplastic anemia. The overall study: 3.2 ug was the average amount of DNA from sorted CD4+ and CD8+ cells.

TCR beta VDJ and CDR3 profiling used genomic DNA as template. MiXCR, run by TCRdb on the reads, gives a single entry per CDR3 protein. The sample yields a few hundred thousand distinct CDR3 sequences, 45% to 70% seen once. Whole-study results and caveats: Roughly 31 was the count of CD8+ CDR3 sequences that patients shared with controls.

In germline, CDR1 is SNHLY, CDR2 FYNNEI. With 7 bases removed from V and 6 bases from J, the gap between germline ends came to 18 bases. The CDR3 is 15 amino acids. This clonotype was seen ten or more times. Its antigen remains unknown. This chain joins TRBV2 and TRBJ1-4; the D is unclear. The TCR was taken from a human donor with severe aplastic anemia or a healthy control (not recorded which). Material for sequencing was sorted CD4+, CD8+, or CD8+CD57+ T cells (not recorded which) from PBMCs. For the CDR3, the DNA is TGTGCCAGCAAGGGTAGGAAGGTACTATATGAAAAACTGTTTTTT. Its translation is CASKGRKVLYEKLFF.